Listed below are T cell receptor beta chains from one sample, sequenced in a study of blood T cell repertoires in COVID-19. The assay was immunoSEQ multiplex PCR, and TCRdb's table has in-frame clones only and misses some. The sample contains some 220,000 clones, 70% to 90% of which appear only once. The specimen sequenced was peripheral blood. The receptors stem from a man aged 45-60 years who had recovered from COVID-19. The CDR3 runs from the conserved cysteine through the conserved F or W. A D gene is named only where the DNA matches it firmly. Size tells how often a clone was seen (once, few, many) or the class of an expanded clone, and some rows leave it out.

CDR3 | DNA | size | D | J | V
CASSKDSSDTGELFF | TGTGCCAGCAGCAAAGACTCTAGTGACACCGGGGAGCTGTTTTTT | NA | NA | TRBJ2-2 | TRBV5-4
CATSPERETGNAKEQYF | TGTGCCACCAGCCCTGAGAGAGAGACAGGGAATGCTAAGGAGCAGTACTTC | NA | TRBD1 | TRBJ2-7 | TRBV15
CASSLATQGDSGNTIYF | TGCGCCAGCAGCTTGGCCACACAGGGAGACTCTGGAAACACCATATATTTT | NA | NA | TRBJ1-3 | TRBV5-1
CASIQSGRARDEQFF | TGTGCCAGCATCCAGAGCGGGAGGGCCAGAGATGAGCAGTTCTTC | NA | TRBD2 | TRBJ2-1 | TRBV28
CASRTRQEKLFF | TGTGCCAGCAGAACTAGACAAGAAAAACTGTTTTTT | NA | NA | TRBJ1-4 | TRBV12-3/TRBV12-4
CASRASAAEQFF | TGTGCCAGCAGGGCTAGCGCGGCTGAGCAGTTCTTC | NA | NA | TRBJ2-1 | TRBV6-5
CASSQDLSVTYEQYF | TGTGCCAGCAGCCAAGACTTAAGCGTAACCTACGAGCAGTACTTC | NA | NA | TRBJ2-7 | TRBV4-2
CASSPGLAGVGQYF | TGTGCCAGCAGCCCGGGACTAGCGGGAGTTGGCCAGTACTTC | NA | TRBD2 | TRBJ2-5 | TRBV11-2
CASRVLRDRGVLTF | TGTGCCAGCAGAGTACTCCGGGACAGGGGAGTCCTGACTTTC | few | TRBD1 | TRBJ2-6 | TRBV28
CASSVRRMRADTQYF | TGTGCCAGCAGTGTAAGAAGGATGAGGGCAGATACGCAGTATTTT | NA | NA | TRBJ2-3 | TRBV2
CASRYPGTGRSYEQYF | TGTGCCAGCAGATACCCCGGGACAGGTCGATCCTACGAGCAGTACTTC | NA | TRBD1 | TRBJ2-7 | TRBV28
CASSLDLIGSTGELFF | TGTGCCAGCAGCTTAGATCTGATTGGCAGCACCGGGGAGCTGTTTTTT | once | NA | TRBJ2-2 | TRBV7-6
CASSLVRLSSTSAHNEQFF | TGTGCCAGCAGCTTAGTCCGTTTATCCTCGACTAGTGCACACAATGAGCAGTTCTTC | NA | NA | TRBJ2-1 | TRBV7-2
CASSSTGPRSYTF | TGTGCCAGCAGTTCCACAGGACCCCGGAGCTACACCTTC | NA | NA | TRBJ1-2 | TRBV28
CASTTGVGTVNYEQYF | TGTGCCAGCACCACGGGGGTGGGGACAGTAAACTACGAGCAGTACTTC | NA | NA | TRBJ2-7 | TRBV7-2
CASSEDRGTRSGELFF | TGTGCCAGCTCCGAAGACAGGGGAACCAGGTCTGGGGAGCTGTTTTTT | NA | TRBD1 | TRBJ2-2 | TRBV18
CASSLGQGAGKLFF | TGTGCCAGCAGCTTGGGACAGGGGGCCGGAAAACTGTTTTTT | NA | TRBD1 | TRBJ1-4 | TRBV7-2
CASSLAGGPLYEQYF | TGTGCCAGCAGCTTAGCGGGAGGGCCTCTGTACGAGCAGTACTTC | NA | TRBD2 | TRBJ2-7 | TRBV7-9
CASIPDRVGGNTIYF | TGTGCCAGCATCCCTGACAGGGTGGGCGGAAACACCATATATTTT | NA | TRBD1 | TRBJ1-3 | TRBV11-2
CASSPGQVDTGELFF | TGTGCCAGCAGCCCAGGACAGGTGGACACCGGGGAGCTGTTTTTT | NA | TRBD1 | TRBJ2-2 | TRBV5-5
CASSTSRQGSRGELFF | TGTGCCAGTAGTACCTCCAGACAGGGATCGCGCGGGGAGCTGTTTTTT | NA | TRBD1 | TRBJ2-2 | TRBV19
CASSLAVAMSTDTQYF | TGTGCCAGCAGCTTAGCAGTAGCGATGAGCACAGATACGCAGTATTTT | NA | NA | TRBJ2-3 | TRBV7-9
CASSQVARGRARGDTQYF | TGTGCCAGCAGCCAAGTAGCTCGCGGGAGGGCCAGGGGAGATACGCAGTATTTT | NA | TRBD2 | TRBJ2-3 | TRBV3-1/TRBV3-2
CASSPTLATFNSYEQYF | TGTGCCAGCAGCCCGACACTAGCGACATTCAACTCCTACGAGCAGTACTTC | NA | TRBD2 | TRBJ2-7 | TRBV11-2
CASRGTGGANVLTF | TGTGCCAGTCGTGGGACAGGGGGGGCCAACGTCCTGACTTTC | NA | TRBD1 | TRBJ2-6 | TRBV19
CASSPGTYYEQYF | TGTGCCAGCTCACCAGGGACTTACTACGAGCAGTACTTC | NA | NA | TRBJ2-7 | TRBV18
CASSLVGTGARGTEAFF | TGTGCCAGCAGTTTAGTCGGGACAGGGGCTAGGGGCACTGAAGCTTTCTTT | NA | TRBD1 | TRBJ1-1 | TRBV27
CASSLLQANYGYTF | TGTGCCAGCAGCTTGTTACAGGCAAACTATGGCTACACCTTC | NA | NA | TRBJ1-2 | TRBV7-9
CASSISGSTYNEQFF | TGTGCCAGCAGTATTAGCGGGAGTACGTACAATGAGCAGTTCTTC | NA | TRBD2 | TRBJ2-1 | TRBV6-5
CASSLAGGNTGELFF | TGTGCCAGCAGCTTGGCAGGGGGGAACACCGGGGAGCTGTTTTTT | once | TRBD1 | TRBJ2-2 | TRBV5-4
CASSGLGGSGEKLFF | TGTGCCAGCAGTGGTCTGGGAGGGAGCGGTGAAAAACTGTTTTTT | NA | NA | TRBJ1-4 | TRBV2
CASSVRPYSRDGIRNEQFF | TGTGCCAGCAGCGTACGCCCATACTCGAGAGACGGGATTCGTAATGAGCAGTTCTTC | few | NA | TRBJ2-1 | TRBV9
CASSLGTGGMNTEAFF | TGTGCCAGCAGCCTAGGGACAGGGGGCATGAACACTGAAGCTTTCTTT | NA | TRBD1 | TRBJ1-1 | TRBV7-9
CASREGGCSTNEKLFF | TGTGCCAGCAGGGAAGGGGGCTGTAGTACTAATGAAAAACTGTTTTTT | few | TRBD1 | TRBJ1-4 | TRBV2
CASSKKQGLETQYF | TGCGCCAGCAGCAAGAAACAGGGATTGGAGACCCAGTACTTC | NA | NA | TRBJ2-5 | TRBV5-1
CASSRTATYGYTF | TGTGCCAGCAGCAGGACAGCTACCTATGGCTACACCTTC | NA | NA | TRBJ1-2 | TRBV6-5
CASSFGTGNIANEKLFF | TGCGCCAGCAGCTTCGGGACAGGGAATATAGCTAATGAAAAACTGTTTTTT | NA | TRBD1 | TRBJ1-4 | TRBV5-1
CASSPQGLNNSPLHF | TGTGCCAGCAGCCCCCAGGGGCTAAATAATTCACCCCTCCACTTT | few | NA | TRBJ1-6 | TRBV7-6
CSVSNMVVGQNIQYF | TGCAGCGTCTCCAATATGGTGGTGGGCCAAAACATTCAGTACTTC | NA | NA | TRBJ2-4 | TRBV29-1
CATSGRTQETQYF | TGCGCCACTAGCGGGAGGACCCAAGAGACCCAGTACTTC | NA | TRBD2 | TRBJ2-5 | TRBV5-1
CASTTSGSRVETQYF | TGTGCCAGCACCACTAGCGGGTCAAGGGTAGAGACCCAGTACTTC | NA | TRBD2 | TRBJ2-5 | TRBV7-9
CASSLGGLALQQFF | TGTGCCAGCAGTTTAGGGGGACTAGCTCTTCAGCAGTTCTTC | NA | TRBD2 | TRBJ2-1 | TRBV27
CASSQNWAPGYEQYF | TGTGCCAGCAGTCAGAACTGGGCCCCAGGATACGAGCAGTACTTC | NA | NA | TRBJ2-7 | TRBV6-5
CASSPPYEGTTTYEQYF | TGTGCCAGCTCACCACCTTACGAAGGGACAACAACCTACGAGCAGTACTTC | NA | NA | TRBJ2-7 | TRBV18
CASSPLGGSFDEQYF | TGCGCCAGCAGCCCGTTGGGCGGGAGTTTCGACGAGCAGTACTTC | NA | TRBD2 | TRBJ2-7 | TRBV5-1
CASSLQGGETQYF | TGTGCCAGCAGTTTACAGGGAGGAGAGACCCAGTACTTC | once | NA | TRBJ2-5 | TRBV28
CASSLVGTSGSYEQYF | TGTGCCAGCAGCTTAGTTGGGACTAGCGGGTCCTACGAGCAGTACTTC | NA | TRBD2 | TRBJ2-7 | TRBV7-9
CASSLVRGMNTEAFF | TGTGCCAGCAGCTTAGTCAGAGGGATGAACACTGAAGCTTTCTTT | few | NA | TRBJ1-1 | TRBV11-2
CATTGGVGIQETQYF | TGTGCCACCACCGGGGGAGTGGGGATCCAAGAGACCCAGTACTTC | NA | NA | TRBJ2-5 | TRBV15